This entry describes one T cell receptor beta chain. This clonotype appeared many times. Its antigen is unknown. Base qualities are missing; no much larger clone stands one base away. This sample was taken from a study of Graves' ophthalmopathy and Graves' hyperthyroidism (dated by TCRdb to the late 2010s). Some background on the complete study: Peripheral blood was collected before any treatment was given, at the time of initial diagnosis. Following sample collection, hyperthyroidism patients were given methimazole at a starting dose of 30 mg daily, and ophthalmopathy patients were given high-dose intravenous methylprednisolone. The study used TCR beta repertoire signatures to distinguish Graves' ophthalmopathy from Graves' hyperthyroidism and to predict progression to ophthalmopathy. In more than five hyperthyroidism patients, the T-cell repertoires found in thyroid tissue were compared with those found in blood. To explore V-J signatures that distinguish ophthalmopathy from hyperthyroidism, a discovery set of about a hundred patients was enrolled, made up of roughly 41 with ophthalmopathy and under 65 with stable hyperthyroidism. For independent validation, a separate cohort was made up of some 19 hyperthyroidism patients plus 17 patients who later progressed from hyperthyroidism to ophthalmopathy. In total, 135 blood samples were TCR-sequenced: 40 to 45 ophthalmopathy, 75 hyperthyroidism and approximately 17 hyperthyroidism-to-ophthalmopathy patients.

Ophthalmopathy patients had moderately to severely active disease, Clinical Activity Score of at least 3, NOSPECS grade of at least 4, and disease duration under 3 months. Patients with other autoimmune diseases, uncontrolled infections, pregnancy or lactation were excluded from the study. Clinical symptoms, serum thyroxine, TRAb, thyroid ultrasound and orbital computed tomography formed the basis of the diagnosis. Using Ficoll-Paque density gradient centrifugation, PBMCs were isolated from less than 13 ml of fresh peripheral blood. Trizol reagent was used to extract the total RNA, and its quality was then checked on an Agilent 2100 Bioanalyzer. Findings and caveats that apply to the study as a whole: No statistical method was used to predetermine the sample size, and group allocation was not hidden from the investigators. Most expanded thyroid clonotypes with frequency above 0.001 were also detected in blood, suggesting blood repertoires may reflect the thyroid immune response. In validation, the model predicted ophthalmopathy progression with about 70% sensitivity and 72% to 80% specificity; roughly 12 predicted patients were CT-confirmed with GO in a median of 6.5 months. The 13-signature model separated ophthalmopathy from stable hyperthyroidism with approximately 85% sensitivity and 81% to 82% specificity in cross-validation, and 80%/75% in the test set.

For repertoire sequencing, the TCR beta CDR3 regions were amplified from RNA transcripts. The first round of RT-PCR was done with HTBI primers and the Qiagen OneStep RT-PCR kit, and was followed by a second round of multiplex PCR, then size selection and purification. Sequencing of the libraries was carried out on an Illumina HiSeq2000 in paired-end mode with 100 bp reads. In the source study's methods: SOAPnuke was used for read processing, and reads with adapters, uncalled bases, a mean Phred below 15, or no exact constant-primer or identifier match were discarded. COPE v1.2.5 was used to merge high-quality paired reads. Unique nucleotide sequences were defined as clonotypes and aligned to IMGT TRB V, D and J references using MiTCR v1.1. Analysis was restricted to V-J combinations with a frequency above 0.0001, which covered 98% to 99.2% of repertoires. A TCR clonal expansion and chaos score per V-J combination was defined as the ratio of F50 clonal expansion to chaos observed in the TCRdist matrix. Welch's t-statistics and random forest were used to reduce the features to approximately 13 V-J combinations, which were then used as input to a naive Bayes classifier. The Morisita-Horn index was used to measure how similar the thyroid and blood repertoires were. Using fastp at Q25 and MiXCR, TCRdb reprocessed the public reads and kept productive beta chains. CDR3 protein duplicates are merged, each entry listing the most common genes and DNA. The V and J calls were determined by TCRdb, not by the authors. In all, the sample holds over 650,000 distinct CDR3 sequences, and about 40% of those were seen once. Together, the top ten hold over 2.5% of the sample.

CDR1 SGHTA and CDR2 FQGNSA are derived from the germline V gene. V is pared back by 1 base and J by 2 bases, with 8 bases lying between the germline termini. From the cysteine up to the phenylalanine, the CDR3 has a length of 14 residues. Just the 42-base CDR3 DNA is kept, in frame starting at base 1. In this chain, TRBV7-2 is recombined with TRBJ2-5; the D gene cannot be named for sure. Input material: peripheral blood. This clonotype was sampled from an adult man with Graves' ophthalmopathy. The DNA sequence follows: TGTGCCAGCAGCTTAGGTCTAGGGCAAGAGACCCAGTACTTC. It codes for CASSLGLGQETQYF.